This TCR beta chain was identified during a study of T-cell reconstitution after alpha-beta-depleted transplantation in children. Findings and caveats of the study: Diversity and T-cell counts at one year after transplant derived mostly from new T cells. At around two months after transplant, the alpha-beta T cells were reportedly derived from several hundred expanded clones that came from non-depleted graft cells. Surviving recipient T cells and thymic progenitors accounted for the high day-60 TCRbeta diversity observed in some patients.

A library of TCRbeta sequences, prepared with unique molecular identifiers, was generated. TCRdb ran MiXCR on the PCR reads and lists one entry per CDR3 protein. This sample has a few hundred thousand distinct CDR3 sequences; around 27% occur once, and the top ten carry around 36%. The length of the CDR3 is 15 residues. V lost 1 base, J lost 4 bases, and 13 bases lay in between. Germline V CDR1 and CDR2: SGHTA, FQGNSA. This clonotype has only one observation. The target antigen is unknown. The genes are TRBV7-2 and TRBJ1-2; D remains unclear. Sample: PBMCs, taken before TCRalphabeta/CD19-depleted stem cell transplant. The clonotype was recovered from a boy less than two years old with Wiskott-Aldrich syndrome, due to receive a stem cell transplant. CDR3 loop: CASSLVPNYGYGYTF. In nucleotides, the CDR3 is TGTGCCAGCAGCTTAGTTCCCAACTACGGCTATGGCTACACCTTC.